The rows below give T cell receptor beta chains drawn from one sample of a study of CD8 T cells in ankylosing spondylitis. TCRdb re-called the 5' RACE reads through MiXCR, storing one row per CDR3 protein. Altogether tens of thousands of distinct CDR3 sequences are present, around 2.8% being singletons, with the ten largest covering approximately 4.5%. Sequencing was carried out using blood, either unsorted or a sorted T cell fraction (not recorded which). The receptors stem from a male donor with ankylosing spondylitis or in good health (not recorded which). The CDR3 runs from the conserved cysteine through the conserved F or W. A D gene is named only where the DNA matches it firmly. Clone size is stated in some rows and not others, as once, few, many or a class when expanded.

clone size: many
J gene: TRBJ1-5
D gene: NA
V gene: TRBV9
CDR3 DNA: TGTGCCAGCAGCGTAGGCCCGTCGCCCAATCAGCCCCAGCATTTT
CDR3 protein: CASSVGPSPNQPQHF

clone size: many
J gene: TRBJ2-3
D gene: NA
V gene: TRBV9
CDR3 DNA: TGTGCCAGCAGCGAAGGGGCCATTAGGGGAGATACGCAGTATTTT
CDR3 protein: CASSEGAIRGDTQYF

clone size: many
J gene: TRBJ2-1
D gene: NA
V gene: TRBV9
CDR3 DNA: TGTGCCAGCAGCGTCGAGACAATCCTCTCCTACAATGAGCAGTTCTTC
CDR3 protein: CASSVETILSYNEQFF

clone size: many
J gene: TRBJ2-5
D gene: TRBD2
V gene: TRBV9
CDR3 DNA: TGTGCCAGCAGCGTAGGGGCCGGGAGGGCCGGCGAGACCCAGTACTTC
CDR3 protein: CASSVGAGRAGETQYF

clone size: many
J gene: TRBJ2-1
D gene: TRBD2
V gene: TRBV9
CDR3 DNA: TGTGCCAGCAGCCCCGGCACCGGGACTAGCTATTACAATGAGCAGTTCTTC
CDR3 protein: CASSPGTGTSYYNEQFF

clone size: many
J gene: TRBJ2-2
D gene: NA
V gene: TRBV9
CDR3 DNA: TGTGCCAGCAGCGTAGAAACTTTCACCGGGGAGCTGTTTTTT
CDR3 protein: CASSVETFTGELFF

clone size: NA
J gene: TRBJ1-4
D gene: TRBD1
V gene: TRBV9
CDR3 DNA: TGTGCCAGCAGCATAGGGTCCGGGACAGGGGGCACTAATGAAAATCTGTTTTTT
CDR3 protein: CASSIGSGTGGTNENLFF

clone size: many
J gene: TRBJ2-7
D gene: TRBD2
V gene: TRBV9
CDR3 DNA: TGTGCCAGCAGCACCGGGACTAGCGGGATCGACGAGCAGTACTTC
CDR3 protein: CASSTGTSGIDEQYF

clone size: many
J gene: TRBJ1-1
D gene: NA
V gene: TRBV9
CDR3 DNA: TGTGCCAGCAACCCGAATCTAGAGAACACTGAAGCTTTCTTT
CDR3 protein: CASNPNLENTEAFF

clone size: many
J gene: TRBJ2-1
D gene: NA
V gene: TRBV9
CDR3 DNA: TGTGCCAGCAGCGTAGGGTCCCCCACCCTGAACAATGAGCAGTTCTTC
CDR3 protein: CASSVGSPTLNNEQFF

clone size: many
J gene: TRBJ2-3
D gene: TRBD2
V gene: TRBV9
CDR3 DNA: TGTGCCAGCAGCGTAGGTTCGTTGGGGGGGGCAGATACGCAGTATTTT
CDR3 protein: CASSVGSLGGADTQYF

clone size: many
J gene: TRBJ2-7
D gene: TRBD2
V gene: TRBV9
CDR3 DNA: TGTGCCAGCAGCGCTACTCTGACTAGCGGGGGCTACGAGCAGTACTTC
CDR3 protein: CASSATLTSGGYEQYF

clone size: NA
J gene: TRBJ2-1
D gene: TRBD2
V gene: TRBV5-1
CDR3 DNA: TGCGCCAGCAGCTTGGAACCCGCGACTAGCGGGAGGGTGGGCGGTGAGCAGTTCTTC
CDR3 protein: CASSLEPATSGRVGGEQFF

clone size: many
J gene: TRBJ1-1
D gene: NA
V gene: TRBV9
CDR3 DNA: TGTGCCAGCAGCGTAGTGACAGGATGGCACACTGAAGCTTTCTTT
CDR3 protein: CASSVVTGWHTEAFF

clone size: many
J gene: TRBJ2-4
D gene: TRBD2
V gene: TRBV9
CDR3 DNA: TGTGCCAGCAGCGTAGGGCTAGCGGGAGGGTTGGAAAACATTCAGTACTTC
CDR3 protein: CASSVGLAGGLENIQYF

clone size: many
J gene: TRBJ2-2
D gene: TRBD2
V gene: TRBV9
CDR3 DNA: TGTGCCAGCAGCGTTGGCGGGAGTTACACCGGGGAGCTGTTTTTT
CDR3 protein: CASSVGGSYTGELFF

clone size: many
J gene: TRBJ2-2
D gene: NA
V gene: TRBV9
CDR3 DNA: TGTGCCAGCAGCGTAGCGTCAGTTAACACCGGGGAGCTGTTTTTT
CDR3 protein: CASSVASVNTGELFF

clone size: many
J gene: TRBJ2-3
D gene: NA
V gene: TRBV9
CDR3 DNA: TGTGCCAGCAGCGCCAGGGGGGGCACAGATACGCAGTATTTT
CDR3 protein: CASSARGGTDTQYF

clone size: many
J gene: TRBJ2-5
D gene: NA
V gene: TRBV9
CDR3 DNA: TGTGCCAGCAGGCCCACTAGAGAGACCCAGTACTTC
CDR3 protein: CASRPTRETQYF

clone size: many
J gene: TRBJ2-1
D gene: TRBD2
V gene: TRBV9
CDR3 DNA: TGTGCCAGCAGCCTCACTAGCGGACCCCGAGACAATGAGCAGTTCTTC
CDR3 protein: CASSLTSGPRDNEQFF

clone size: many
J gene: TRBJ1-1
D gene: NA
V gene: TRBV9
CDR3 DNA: TGTGCCAGCAGCGTAGCTTCCAATACGGGCACTGAAGCTTTCTTT
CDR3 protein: CASSVASNTGTEAFF

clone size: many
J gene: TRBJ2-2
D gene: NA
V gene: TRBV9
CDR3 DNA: TGTGCCAGCAGCGTAGGACTAGAAATGTCCGGGGAGCTGTTTTTT
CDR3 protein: CASSVGLEMSGELFF

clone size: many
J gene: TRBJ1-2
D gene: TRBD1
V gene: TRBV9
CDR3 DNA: TGTGCCAGCAGCACCCGACAGGGGATTACCCTCGGCTACACCTTC
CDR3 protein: CASSTRQGITLGYTF

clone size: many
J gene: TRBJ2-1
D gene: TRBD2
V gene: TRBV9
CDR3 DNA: TGTGCCAGCAGCATTCACCCCGGGGTGACTAGCGGGAGGGGCAGGGACAATGAGCAGTTCTTC
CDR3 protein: CASSIHPGVTSGRGRDNEQFF

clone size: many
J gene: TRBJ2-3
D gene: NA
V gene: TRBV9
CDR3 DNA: TGTGCCAGCAGCGCCGAGCCGACAGATACGCAGTATTTT
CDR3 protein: CASSAEPTDTQYF

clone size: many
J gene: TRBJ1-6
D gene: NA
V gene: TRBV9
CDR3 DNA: TGTGCCAGCAGCTCCGGGATCTCCTATAATTCACCCCTCCACTTT
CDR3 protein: CASSSGISYNSPLHF

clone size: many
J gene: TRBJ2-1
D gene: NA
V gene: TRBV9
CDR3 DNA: TGTGCCAGCAGCGTAGCATTCTCCAGGGACTCCCTTATCCCCTCCTACAATGAGCAGTTCTTC
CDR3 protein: CASSVAFSRDSLIPSYNEQFF

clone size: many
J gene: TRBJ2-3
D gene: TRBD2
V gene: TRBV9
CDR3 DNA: TGTGCCAGCAGCGTAGCCTCCTCTAGCGGGAGCAATACGCAGTATTTT
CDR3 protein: CASSVASSSGSNTQYF

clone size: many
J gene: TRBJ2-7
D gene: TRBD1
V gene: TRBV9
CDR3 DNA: TGTGCCAGCAGCGTACCAGGGGGTCTCGAGCAGTACTTC
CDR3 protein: CASSVPGGLEQYF

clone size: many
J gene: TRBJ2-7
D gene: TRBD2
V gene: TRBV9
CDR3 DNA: TGTGCCAGCAGCAAAGGGACTAGCGGGACAAGGTACGAGCAGTACTTC
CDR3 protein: CASSKGTSGTRYEQYF

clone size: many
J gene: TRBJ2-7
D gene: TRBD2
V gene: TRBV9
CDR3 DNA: TGTGCCAGCAGCGCCGCAGGTAGCGGGAGCTACGAGCAGTACTTC
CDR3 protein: CASSAAGSGSYEQYF

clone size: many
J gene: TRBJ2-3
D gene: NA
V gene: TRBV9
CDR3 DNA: TGTGCCAGCAGCGCCCGGGGGTCAGATACGCAGTATTTT
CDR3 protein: CASSARGSDTQYF

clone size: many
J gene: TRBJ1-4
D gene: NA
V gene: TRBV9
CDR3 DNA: TGTGCCAGCAGCGGAGGAATTAATGAAAAACTGTTTTTT
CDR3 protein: CASSGGINEKLFF

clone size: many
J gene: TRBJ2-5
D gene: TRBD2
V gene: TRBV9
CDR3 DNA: TGTGCCAGCAGCCCGGGACTAGCACCGGCAGAGACCCAGTACTTC
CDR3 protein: CASSPGLAPAETQYF

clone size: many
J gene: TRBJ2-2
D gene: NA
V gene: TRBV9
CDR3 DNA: TGTGCCAGCAGCGTAGCGGACGGGGAGCTGTTTTTT
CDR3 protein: CASSVADGELFF

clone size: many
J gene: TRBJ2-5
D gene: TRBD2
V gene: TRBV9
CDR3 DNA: TGTGCCAGCAGCGTAGGGATGGGAGGGGAGACCCAGTACTTC
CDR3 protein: CASSVGMGGETQYF

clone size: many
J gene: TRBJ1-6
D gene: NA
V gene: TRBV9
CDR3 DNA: TGTGCCAGCAGCGCCCCCCGGGGCCAGAGCTCCTATAATTCACCCCTCCACTTT
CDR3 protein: CASSAPRGQSSYNSPLHF

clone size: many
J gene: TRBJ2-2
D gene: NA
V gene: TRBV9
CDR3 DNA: TGTGCCAGCAGCGTAGCTTCCGGGCGCGCGAACACCGGGGAGCTGTTTTTT
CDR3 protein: CASSVASGRANTGELFF